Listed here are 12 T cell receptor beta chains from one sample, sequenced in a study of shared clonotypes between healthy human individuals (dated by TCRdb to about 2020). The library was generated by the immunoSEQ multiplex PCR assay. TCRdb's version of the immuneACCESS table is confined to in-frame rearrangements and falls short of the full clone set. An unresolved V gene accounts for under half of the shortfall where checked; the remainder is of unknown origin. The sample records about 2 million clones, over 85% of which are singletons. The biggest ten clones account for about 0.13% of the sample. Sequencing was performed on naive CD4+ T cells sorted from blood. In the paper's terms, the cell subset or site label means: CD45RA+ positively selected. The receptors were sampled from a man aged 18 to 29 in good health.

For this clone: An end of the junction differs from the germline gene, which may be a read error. The DNA of the CDR3 is TGTGCCAGCAGGGAAGAGTCTGGGGCCAACGTCCTGACTTTC. It codes for CASREESGANVLTF. J is TRBJ2-6 and V is TRBV2; unclear D gene. The CDR3 spans 14 residues. CDR1 is SNHLY, CDR2 FYNNEI, per germline. Combining the CDR3 with reference TRBV2 and TRBJ2-6 gives the whole variable domain EPEVTQTPSHQVTQMGQEVILRCVPISNHLYFYWYRQILGQKVEFLVSFYNNEISEKSEIFDDQFSVERPDGSNFTLKIRSTKLEDSAMYFCASREESGANVLTFGAGSRLTVL.

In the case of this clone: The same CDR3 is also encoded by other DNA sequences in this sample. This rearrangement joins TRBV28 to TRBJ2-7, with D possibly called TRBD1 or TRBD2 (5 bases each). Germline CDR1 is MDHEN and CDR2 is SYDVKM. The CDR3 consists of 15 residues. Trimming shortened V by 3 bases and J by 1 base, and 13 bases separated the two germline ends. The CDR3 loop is CASSFPGTASYEQYF. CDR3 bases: TGTGCCAGCAGTTTCCCCGGGACGGCTTCCTACGAGCAGTACTTC.

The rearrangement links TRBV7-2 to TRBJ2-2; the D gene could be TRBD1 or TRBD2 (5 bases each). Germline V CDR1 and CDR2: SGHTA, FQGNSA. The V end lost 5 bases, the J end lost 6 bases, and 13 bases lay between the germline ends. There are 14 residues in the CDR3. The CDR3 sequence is CASSLRGRAGELFF. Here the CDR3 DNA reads TGTGCCAGCAGCCTCCGGGGCCGGGCCGGGGAGCTGTTTTTT.

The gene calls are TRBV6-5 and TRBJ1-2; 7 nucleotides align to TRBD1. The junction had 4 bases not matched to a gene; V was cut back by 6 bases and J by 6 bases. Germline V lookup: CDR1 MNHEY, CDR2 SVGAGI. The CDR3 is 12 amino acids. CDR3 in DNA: TGTGCCAGCAGCAGGACAGGTCATGGCTACACCTTC. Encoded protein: CASSRTGHGYTF.

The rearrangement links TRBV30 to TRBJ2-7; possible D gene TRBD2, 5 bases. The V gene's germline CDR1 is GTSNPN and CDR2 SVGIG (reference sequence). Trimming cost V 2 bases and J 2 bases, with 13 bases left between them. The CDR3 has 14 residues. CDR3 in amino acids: CAWSPLGGPYEQYF. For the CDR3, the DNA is TGTGCCTGGAGTCCTCTCGGCGGGCCCTACGAGCAGTACTTC. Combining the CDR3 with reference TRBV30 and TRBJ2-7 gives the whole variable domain SQTIHQWPATLVQPVGSPLSLECTVEGTSNPNLYWYRQAAGRGLQLLFYSVGIGQISSEVPQNLSASRPQDRQFILSSKKLLLSDSGFYLCAWSPLGGPYEQYFGPGTRLTVT.

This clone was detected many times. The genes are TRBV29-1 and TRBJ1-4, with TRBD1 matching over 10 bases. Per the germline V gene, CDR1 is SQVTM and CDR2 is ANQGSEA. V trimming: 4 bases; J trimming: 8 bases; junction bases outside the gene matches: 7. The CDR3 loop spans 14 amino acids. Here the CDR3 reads CSVVGADRGEKLFF. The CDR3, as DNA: TGCAGCGTTGTCGGGGCGGACAGGGGGGAAAAACTGTTTTTT. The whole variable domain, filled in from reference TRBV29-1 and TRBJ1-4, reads SAVISQKPSRDICQRGTSLTIQCQVDSQVTMMFWYRQQPGQSLTLIATANQGSEATYESGFVIDKFPISRPNLTFSTLTVSNMSPEDSSIYLCSVVGADRGEKLFFGSGTQLSVL.

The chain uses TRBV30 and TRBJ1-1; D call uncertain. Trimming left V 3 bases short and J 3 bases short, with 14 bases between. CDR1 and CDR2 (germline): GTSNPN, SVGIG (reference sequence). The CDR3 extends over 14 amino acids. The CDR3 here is CAWRSLGQHTEAFF. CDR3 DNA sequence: TGTGCCTGGAGGTCCCTGGGTCAGCACACTGAAGCTTTCTTT.

CDR3 sequence: CASSPGTGTLSEQYF. CDR3 DNA: TGCGCCAGCAGCCCCGGGACAGGGACTTTGAGCGAGCAGTACTTC. This rearrangement joins TRBV5-1 to TRBJ2-7; TRBD1 aligns across 9 bases. V was pared by 4 bases and J by 6 bases, with 11 bases of the junction left unmatched. The V gene's germline CDR1 is SGHRS and CDR2 YFSETQ. The CDR3 length is 15 residues. The full variable domain, rest sourced from reference TRBV5-1 and TRBJ2-7, is KAGVTQTPRYLIKTRGQQVTLSCSPISGHRSVSWYQQTPGQGLQFLFEYFSETQRNKGNFPGRFSGRQFSNSRSEMNVSTLELGDSALYLCASSPGTGTLSEQYFGPGTRLTVT.

Here the CDR3 reads CASSVVGQPYGYTF. The CDR3 DNA reads as TGTGCCAGCAGCGTAGTTGGGCAGCCCTATGGCTACACCTTC. The chain uses TRBV9 and TRBJ1-2; no clear D gene. Germline assignment: CDR1 SGDLS and CDR2 YYNGEE. The length of the CDR3 is 14 residues. Trimming removed 0 bases at V and 4 bases at J, with 10 bases between.

Here the CDR3 DNA reads TGTGCCAGCAGTGAAAACGGCAGGGACAACTATGGCTACACCTTC. Translating it yields CASSENGRDNYGYTF. The chain links TRBV6-1 to TRBJ1-2, with D possibly being TRBD1 (5 bases). The CDR3 has 15 residues. V shed 2 bases and J shed 2 bases, with 12 bases lying between them. Germline loops: CDR1 MNHNS, CDR2 SASEGT.

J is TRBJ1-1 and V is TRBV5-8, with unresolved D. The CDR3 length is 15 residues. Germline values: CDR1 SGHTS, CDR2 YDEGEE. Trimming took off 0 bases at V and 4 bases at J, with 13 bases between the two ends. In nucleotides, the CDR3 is TGTGCCAGCAGCTTGGATTTCTCCACTGGCACTGAAGCTTTCTTT. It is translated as CASSLDFSTGTEAFF.

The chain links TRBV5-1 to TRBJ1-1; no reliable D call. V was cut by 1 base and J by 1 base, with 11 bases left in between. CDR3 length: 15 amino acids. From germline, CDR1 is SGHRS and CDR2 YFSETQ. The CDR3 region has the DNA TGCGCCAGCAGCTTGAGTTGGACGGCGAACACTGAAGCTTTCTTT. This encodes CASSLSWTANTEAFF.